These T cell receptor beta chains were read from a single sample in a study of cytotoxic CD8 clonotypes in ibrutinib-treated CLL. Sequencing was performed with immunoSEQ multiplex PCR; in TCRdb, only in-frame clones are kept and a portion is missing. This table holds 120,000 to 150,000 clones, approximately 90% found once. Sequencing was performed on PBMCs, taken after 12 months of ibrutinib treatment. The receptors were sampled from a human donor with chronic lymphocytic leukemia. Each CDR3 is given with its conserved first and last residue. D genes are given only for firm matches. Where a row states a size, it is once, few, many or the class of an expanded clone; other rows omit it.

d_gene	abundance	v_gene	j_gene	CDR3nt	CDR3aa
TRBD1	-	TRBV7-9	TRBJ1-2	TGTGCCAGCAGCTTAAGTTATGGACAGGGGGCAACCGGCTACACCTTC	CASSLSYGQGATGYTF
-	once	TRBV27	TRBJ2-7	TGTGCCAGCAGCCTACAGGGAAGGGGCTACGAGCAGTACTTC	CASSLQGRGYEQYF
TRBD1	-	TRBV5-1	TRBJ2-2	TGCGCCAGCAGCTTGCAAGGGACAGCCACCGGGGAGCTGTTTTTT	CASSLQGTATGELFF
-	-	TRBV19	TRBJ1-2	TGTGCCAGTAGTATTGAATGGACGACCTACCGTAGTCCGCATGAGAGCTACACCTTC	CASSIEWTTYRSPHESYTF
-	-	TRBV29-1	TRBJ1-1	TGCAGCGCTCGAGGTTCGGGGAACACTGAAGCTTTCTTT	CSARGSGNTEAFF
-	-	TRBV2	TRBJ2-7	TGTGCCAGCGTAACGGGCCACGACTACGAGCAGTACTTC	CASVTGHDYEQYF
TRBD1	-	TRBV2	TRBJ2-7	TGTGCCAGCAGTCAAATGGACAGGCCCTACGAGCAGTACTTC	CASSQMDRPYEQYF
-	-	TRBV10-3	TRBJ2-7	TGTGCCATCAGTGATTTTCAGGGGCCCACCTACGAGCAGTACTTC	CAISDFQGPTYEQYF
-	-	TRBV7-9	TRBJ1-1	TGTGCCAGCAGCTTGGAGGGTGACACTGAAGCTTTCTTT	CASSLEGDTEAFF
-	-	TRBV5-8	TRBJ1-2	TGTGCCAGCAGCTCGGCCGGAGGTCGAGCTAACTATGGCTACACCTTC	CASSSAGGRANYGYTF
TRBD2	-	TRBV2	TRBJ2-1	TGTGCCAGCACGGGACTAGCGGGCCCAGCTAATGAGCAGTTCTTC	CASTGLAGPANEQFF
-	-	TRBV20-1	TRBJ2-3	TGCTCCCGAGGGGTCGCGGATACGCAGTATTTT	CSRGVADTQYF